This T cell receptor (beta chain) was recovered during a study of blood T cell repertoires in COVID-19. Germline V lookup: CDR1 MGHDK, CDR2 SYGVNS. This CDR3 comprises 14 residues. V shed 3 bases and J shed 5 bases, with 11 bases lying between them. This clone was seen at least ten times. Produced via immunoSEQ multiplex PCR; TCRdb's table is partial and in-frame only. The profile covers 150,000 to 200,000 clones, with around 80% appearing a single time and roughly 12% taken by the ten largest. This TCR derives from a middle-aged man who had recovered from COVID-19. The sequenced sample consisted of peripheral blood. The chain links TRBV25-1 to TRBJ2-1, with D perhaps matching TRBD2 (7 bases). The CDR3 sequence is CASSEPGGHNEQFF. In DNA form, the CDR3 reads TGTGCCAGCAGTGAGCCGGGGGGCCACAATGAGCAGTTCTTC.